The present T cell receptor (beta chain) was sequenced within a study of T cells in Graves' hyperthyroidism and ophthalmopathy (dated by TCRdb to about 2019). Describing the broader study: Peripheral blood samples were taken at the time of initial diagnosis, prior to any treatment. In roughly six Graves' hyperthyroidism patients, the study also compared T-cell repertoires from thyroid tissue with T-cell repertoires from blood. The roughly 94 discovery patients were randomly divided into training and test sets at a 7:3 ratio. A discovery cohort of approximately 97 patients, approximately 45 with Graves' ophthalmopathy and 55 to 60 with stable Graves' hyperthyroidism, was used to find distinguishing TCR V-J signatures. Following sampling, methimazole starting at 30 mg daily was given to hyperthyroidism patients, and high-dose intravenous methylprednisolone was given to ophthalmopathy patients. Prospective prediction of ophthalmopathy was tested in an independent validation cohort consisting of roughly 20 hyperthyroidism patients and around 16 patients who later progressed to ophthalmopathy. The paper reports TCR Vbeta CDR3 sequencing of some 140 peripheral blood samples: around 45 ophthalmopathy, around 80 hyperthyroidism and 17 progressor patients. The research as a whole found: No statistical method was used to set the sample size in advance, and investigators knew the group allocation. A 13 V-J signature model separated ophthalmopathy from stable hyperthyroidism, with nearly 90% sensitivity and roughly 82% specificity in cross-validation and 80%/75% in testing. In validation, progression to ophthalmopathy was predicted by the model with 70.59% sensitivity and just over 72% specificity, a median of roughly 6 months before onset. Most expanded thyroid clonotypes (frequency above 0.001) were also detected in blood, suggesting blood repertoires may reflect thyroid immune responses.

The table lists this clonotype with many counts. Its antigen has not been determined. Base qualities were left out, and no much larger clone turns up one base away. The TCR beta CDR3 regions were amplified from RNA transcripts. The TCR CDR3 was subjected to a first round of RT-PCR using the HTBI primer set and the Qiagen OneStep RT-PCR kit. A second multiplex PCR round built the libraries, followed by size selection and purification. Sequencing of the libraries was done on an Illumina HiSeq2000 using paired-end 100 bp reads. Per the original workflow: Raw data were processed with SOAPnuke, discarding reads with adapters, uncalled bases, mean Phred below 15, or no exact constant-primer or identifier match. High-quality paired reads were merged using COPE v1.2.5, and each unique nucleotide sequence was defined as a clonotype. MiTCR v1.1 was used to align clonotypes to the IMGT TRBV, TRBD and TRBJ reference segments. The analysis included only V-J combinations with a frequency above 0.0001, which together covered 99% to 99.2% of the repertoires. A TCS score was defined as the ratio of F50 (clonal expansion) to E x V (chaos), with BLOSUM62-based TCRdist applied between CDR3 peptides within each V-J. Welch's t-statistics and random forest reduced 500 to 550 V-J features to 13, which were used in a naive Bayes classifier (R e1071). TCRdb passed the public sequencing reads through fastp at Q25 and MiXCR, retaining productive beta sequences. CDR3 protein sequences are deduplicated, and each keeps its most common genes and DNA. The V and J calls come from TCRdb's annotation, not from the publication. The sample data list some 600,000 distinct CDR3 sequences, and about 14% of these were observed just once. The ten biggest clones cover roughly 6.2% of the sample.

Hyperthyroidism patients were newly diagnosed, had a disease duration of under 2 months, and were aged 18 to 65 years. Any patient with an uncontrolled infection, another autoimmune disease, pregnancy or lactation was excluded. Diagnoses relied on clinical symptoms, serum thyroxine and TRAb, thyroid ultrasound and orbital computed tomography. Blood from progressor patients was collected at the time of first diagnosis with hyperthyroidism, before any ophthalmopathy symptoms had appeared. PBMCs were isolated from approximately 10 ml of fresh peripheral blood by Ficoll-Paque density gradient centrifugation. Progressor patients were initially diagnosed with Graves' hyperthyroidism and developed ophthalmopathy during follow-up. Total RNA was extracted using Trizol reagent, and RNA quality was assessed on an Agilent 2100 Bioanalyzer. The CDR3, from cysteine to phenylalanine, totals 16 residues. Only the CDR3 DNA is retained, 48 bases long and in frame from the first base. The germline V gene (reference sequence) gives CDR1 as SEHNR and CDR2 as FQNEAQ. At the junction V is shortened by 5 bases and J by 1 base; bases outside the gene matches: 9.

Rearrangement joined TRBV7-9 to TRBJ2-3; 7 bases in the middle match TRBD2. This clonotype originated in a young woman with Graves' hyperthyroidism that later progressed to Graves' ophthalmopathy. Sequences were obtained from blood. The bases are TGTGCCAGCAGCATGGGGTTAGCGGGTGGCACAGATACGCAGTATTTT. Its protein product is CASSMGLAGGTDTQYF.